Below, one T cell receptor beta chain is given with its context. This sample is part of a study of T-cell memory formation after mild COVID-19. Across the whole study: TCR clustering was largely donor specific.

TCRdb called the 5' RACE reads again in MiXCR, with one record for every CDR3 protein. The table records some 320,000 distinct CDR3 sequences, around an eighth of them present only once. This CDR3 spans 17 amino acids. V shed 3 bases and J 6 bases; nucleotides not matched to a gene: 12. CDR1 is KGHSH, CDR2 LQKENI, per germline. This chain uses TRBV18 with TRBJ2-1; TRBD2 agrees at 9 bases. The sequence derives from a man aged 18 to 30 who had mild COVID-19 (a few samples of this study predate the infection). Cell type and time point are not known. Sequenced sample: PBMCs or a T cell subset sorted from them (not recorded which). CDR3 loop: CASSPGIAGDSSNEQFF. CDR3 coding DNA: TGTGCCAGCTCACCCGGGATAGCGGGGGACTCAAGCAATGAGCAGTTCTTC.